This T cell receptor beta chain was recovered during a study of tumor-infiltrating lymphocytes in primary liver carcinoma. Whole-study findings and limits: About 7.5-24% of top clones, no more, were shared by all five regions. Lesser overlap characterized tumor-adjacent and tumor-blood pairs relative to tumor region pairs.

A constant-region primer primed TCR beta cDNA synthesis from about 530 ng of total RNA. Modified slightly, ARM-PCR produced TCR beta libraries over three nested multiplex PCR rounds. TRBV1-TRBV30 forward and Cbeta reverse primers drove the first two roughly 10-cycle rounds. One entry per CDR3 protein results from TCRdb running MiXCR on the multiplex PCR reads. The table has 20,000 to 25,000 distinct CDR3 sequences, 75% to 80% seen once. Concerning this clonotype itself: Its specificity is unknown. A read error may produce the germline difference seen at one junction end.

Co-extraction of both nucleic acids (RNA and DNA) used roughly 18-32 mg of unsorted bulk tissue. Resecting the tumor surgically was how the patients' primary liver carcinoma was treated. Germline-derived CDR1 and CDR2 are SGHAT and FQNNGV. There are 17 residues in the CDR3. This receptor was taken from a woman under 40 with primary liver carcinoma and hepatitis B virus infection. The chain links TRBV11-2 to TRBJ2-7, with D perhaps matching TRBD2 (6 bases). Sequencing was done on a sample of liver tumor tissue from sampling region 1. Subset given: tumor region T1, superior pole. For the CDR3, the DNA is TGTGCCAGCAGTTTCACAGGAGGGGACTCTTGGACCTACGGGCAGTACTTC. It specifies CASSFTGGDSWTYGQYF.